The source of this TCR beta chain is a study of cytomegalovirus exposure and HLA in healthy donors. The primer mix had 60 Vbeta and 13 Jbeta primers. This table comes from immunoSEQ multiplex PCR, and its TCRdb copy is limited to in-frame clones, with some not included. The sample has over 200,000 clones; approximately 81% are singletons. The germline V gene encodes CDR1 DFQATT and CDR2 SNEGSKA (reference sequence). The V gene end was trimmed by 8 bases and the J gene end by 3 bases; junction bases not matched to a gene: 3. The CDR3 totals 11 residues. V is TRBV20-1 and J is TRBJ2-7; TRBD1 agrees at 8 bases. The sequence was obtained from a human donor in good health. Material: PBMCs. The CDR3 loop reads CSKGQGYEQYF. For the CDR3, the DNA is TGCAGTAAAGGACAGGGCTACGAGCAGTACTTC.